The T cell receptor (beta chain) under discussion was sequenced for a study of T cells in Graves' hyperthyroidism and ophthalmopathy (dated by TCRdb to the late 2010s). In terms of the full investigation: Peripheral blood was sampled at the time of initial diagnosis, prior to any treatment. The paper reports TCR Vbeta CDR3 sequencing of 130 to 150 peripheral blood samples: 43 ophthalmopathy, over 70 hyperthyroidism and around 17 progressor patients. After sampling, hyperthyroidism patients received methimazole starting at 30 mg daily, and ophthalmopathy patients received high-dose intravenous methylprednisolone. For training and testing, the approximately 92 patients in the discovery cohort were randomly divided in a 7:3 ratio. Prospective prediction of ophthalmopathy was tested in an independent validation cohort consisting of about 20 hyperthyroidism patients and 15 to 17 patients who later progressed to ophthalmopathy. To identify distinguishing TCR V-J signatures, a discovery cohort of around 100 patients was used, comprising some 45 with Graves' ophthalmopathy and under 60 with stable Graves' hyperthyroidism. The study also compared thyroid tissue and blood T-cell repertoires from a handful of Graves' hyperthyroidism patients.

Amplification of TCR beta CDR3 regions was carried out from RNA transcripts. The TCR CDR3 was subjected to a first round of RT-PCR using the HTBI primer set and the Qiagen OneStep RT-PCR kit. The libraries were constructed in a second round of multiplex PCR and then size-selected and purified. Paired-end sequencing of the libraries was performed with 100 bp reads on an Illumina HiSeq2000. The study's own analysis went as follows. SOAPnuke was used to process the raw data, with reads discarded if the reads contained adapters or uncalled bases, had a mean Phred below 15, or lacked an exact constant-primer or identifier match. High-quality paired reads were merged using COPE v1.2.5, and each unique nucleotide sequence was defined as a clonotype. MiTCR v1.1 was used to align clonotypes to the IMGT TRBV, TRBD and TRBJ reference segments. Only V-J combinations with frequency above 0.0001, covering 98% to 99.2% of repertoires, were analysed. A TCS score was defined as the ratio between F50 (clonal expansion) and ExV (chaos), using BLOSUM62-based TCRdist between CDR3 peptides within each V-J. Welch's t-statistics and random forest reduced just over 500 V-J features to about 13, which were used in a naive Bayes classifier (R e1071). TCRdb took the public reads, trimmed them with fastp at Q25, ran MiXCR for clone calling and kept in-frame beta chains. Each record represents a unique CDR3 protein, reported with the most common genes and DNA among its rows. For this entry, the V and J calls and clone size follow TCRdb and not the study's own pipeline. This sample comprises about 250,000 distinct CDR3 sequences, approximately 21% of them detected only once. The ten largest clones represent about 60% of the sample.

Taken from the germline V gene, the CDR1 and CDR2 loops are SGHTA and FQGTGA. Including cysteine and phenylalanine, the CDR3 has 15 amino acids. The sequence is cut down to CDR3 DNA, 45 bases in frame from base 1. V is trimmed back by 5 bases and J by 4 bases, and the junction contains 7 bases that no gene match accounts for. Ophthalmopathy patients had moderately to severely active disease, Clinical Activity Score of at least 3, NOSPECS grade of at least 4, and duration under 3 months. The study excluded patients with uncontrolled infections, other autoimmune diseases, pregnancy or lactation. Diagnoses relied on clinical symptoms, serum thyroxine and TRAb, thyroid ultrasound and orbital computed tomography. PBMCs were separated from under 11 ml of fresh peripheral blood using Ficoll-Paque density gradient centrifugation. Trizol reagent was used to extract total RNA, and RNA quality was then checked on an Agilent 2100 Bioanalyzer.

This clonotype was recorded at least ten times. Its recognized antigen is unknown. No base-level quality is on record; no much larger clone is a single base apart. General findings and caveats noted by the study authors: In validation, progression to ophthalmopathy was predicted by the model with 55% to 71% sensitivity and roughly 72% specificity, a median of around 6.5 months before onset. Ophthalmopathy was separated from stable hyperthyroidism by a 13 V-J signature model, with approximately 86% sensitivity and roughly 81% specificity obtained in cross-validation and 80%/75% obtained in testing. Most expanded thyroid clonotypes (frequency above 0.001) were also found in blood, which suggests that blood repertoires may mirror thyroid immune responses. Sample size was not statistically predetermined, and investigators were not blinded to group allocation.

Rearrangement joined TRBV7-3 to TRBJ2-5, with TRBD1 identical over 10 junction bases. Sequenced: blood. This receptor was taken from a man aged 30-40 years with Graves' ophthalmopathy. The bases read TGTGCCAGCAGCCGGGGACAGGGGCATTCAGAGACCCAGTACTTC. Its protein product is CASSRGQGHSETQYF.